The rows below give T cell receptor beta chains drawn from one sample of a study of blood T cells in healthy people across ages. TCRdb called the 5' RACE reads again in MiXCR, with one record for every CDR3 protein. The repertoire holds fewer than 650,000 distinct CDR3 sequences, with about 26% as singletons. The same data also went into a second study, on T cells of mothers and their children.

Material for sequencing was blood. The origin of the receptors is a boy between 2 and 15 years old in good health. Each CDR3 is given with its conserved first and last residue. The D gene is left open where the match is weak. Only part of the rows carry a size: once, few, many, or a class if the clone is expanded.

d_gene,j_gene,v_gene,abundance,CDR3nt,CDR3aa
NA,TRBJ2-2,TRBV10-3,NA,TGTGCCATCAGTAATCAGGGCCCAGGGTATGGATCCACCGGGGAGCTGTTTTTT,CAISNQGPGYGSTGELFF
NA,TRBJ1-4,TRBV7-9,NA,TGTGCCAGCAGCGGGCTTCACGGGGCGGGAAATGAAAAACTGTTTTTT,CASSGLHGAGNEKLFF
NA,TRBJ2-5,TRBV5-1,NA,TGCGCCAGCAGCTTGGCTTTTCGGGCCAATGGGCAAGAGACCCAGTACTTC,CASSLAFRANGQETQYF
NA,TRBJ2-1,TRBV28,NA,TGTGCCAGCATTTCAGGGGTGGCCAGGGAGCAGTTCTTC,CASISGVAREQFF
TRBD1,TRBJ2-5,TRBV10-3,NA,TGTGCCATCAGTGCTGGGACAGGGGAAGAGACCCAGTACTTC,CAISAGTGEETQYF
TRBD1,TRBJ1-3,TRBV12-3/TRBV12-4,many,TGTGCCAGCAGTTCCCGGACAGGCTCTGGAAACACCATATATTTT,CASSSRTGSGNTIYF
NA,TRBJ1-1,TRBV10-3,few,TGTGCCATCAGCCAAAAAGGGGCCCTGAACACTGAAGCTTTCTTT,CAISQKGALNTEAFF
NA,TRBJ2-3,TRBV12-3/TRBV12-4,NA,TGTGCCAGCAGTTTTCAAGATACGCAGTATTTT,CASSFQDTQYF
TRBD1,TRBJ1-5,TRBV6-1,NA,TGTGCCAGCAGTGCGAGGACAGGGGGCATTCAGCCCCAGCATTTT,CASSARTGGIQPQHF
TRBD2,TRBJ2-3,TRBV12-3/TRBV12-4,NA,TGTGCCAGCAGGGGGGGGACTTCCCTCACAGATACGCAGTATTTT,CASRGGTSLTDTQYF
TRBD1,TRBJ2-4,TRBV18,NA,TGTGCCAGCTCGGGACAGGGGGCAAACATTCAGTACTTC,CASSGQGANIQYF
TRBD2,TRBJ2-1,TRBV29-1,NA,TGCAGCGTTGAGGGGGCTAGCGGGAGTACGGGACCCTACAATGAGCAGTTCTTC,CSVEGASGSTGPYNEQFF
TRBD1,TRBJ2-5,TRBV12-3/TRBV12-4,NA,TGTGCCAGCAGGGACAGGGGAGTGGGGGCGGAGACCCAGTACTTC,CASRDRGVGAETQYF
NA,TRBJ2-7,TRBV29-1,NA,TGCAGGAGATACTCTACCTACGAGCAGTACTTC,CRRYSTYEQYF
TRBD1,TRBJ2-2,TRBV7-9,few,TGTGCCAGCAGCGGGGACAGGGAGAACACCGGGGAGCTGTTTTTT,CASSGDRENTGELFF
NA,TRBJ2-7,TRBV6-5,NA,TGTGCCAGCAGCGTCGGAGTGAATCCCTACGAGCAGTACTTC,CASSVGVNPYEQYF
NA,TRBJ2-5,TRBV20-1,many,TGCAGTGCTAGGGGGTACCAAGAGACCCAGTACTTC,CSARGYQETQYF
NA,TRBJ2-1,TRBV7-9,few,TGTGCCAGCAGCGCCCCCCTAATGGGGAGACCGTACAATGAGCAGTTCTTC,CASSAPLMGRPYNEQFF
NA,TRBJ2-5,TRBV6-2/TRBV6-3,few,TGTGCCAGCAGCCCCAGGCGGCCCCGTGGGACCCAGTACTTC,CASSPRRPRGTQYF
TRBD2,TRBJ2-1,TRBV5-1,few,TGCGCCAGCAGCTTGGGACTAGCGGGGGGACCCTACTACAATGAGCAGTTCTTC,CASSLGLAGGPYYNEQFF
TRBD1,TRBJ1-2,TRBV9,few,TGTGCCAGCAGCGGAGCGACAGGGAATGGCTACACCTTC,CASSGATGNGYTF
NA,TRBJ2-3,TRBV21-1,few,TGTGCCAACAGCCAATTAACCGGGACAGTCGCTAGCACAGATACGCAGTATTTT,CANSQLTGTVASTDTQYF
NA,TRBJ2-7,TRBV27,NA,TGTGCCAGCAGCCCCTCCCCAGGGCACGAGCAGTACTTC,CASSPSPGHEQYF
TRBD1,TRBJ1-1,TRBV6-5,NA,TGTGCCAGCAGTTACCCTAACAGGGGAGGGGGCACTGAAGCTTTCTTT,CASSYPNRGGGTEAFF
TRBD2,TRBJ2-5,TRBV18,few,TGTGCCAGCTCACCACCGAGTAGCGGGGGGGCCCAATTCGTGGAGACCCAGTACTTC,CASSPPSSGGAQFVETQYF
NA,TRBJ1-3,TRBV12-3/TRBV12-4,few,TGTGCCAGCACCCTGGGGGAAGGTGCAGACACCATATATTTT,CASTLGEGADTIYF
NA,TRBJ2-7,TRBV10-3,NA,TGTGCCATCAGCGAGCTCCTCGAGCAGTACTTC,CAISELLEQYF
NA,TRBJ2-7,TRBV6-5,NA,TGTGCCAGCAGTTACGGGTTGGCAAACCAGGTCCACGAGCAGTACTTC,CASSYGLANQVHEQYF
TRBD1,TRBJ2-1,TRBV4-1,NA,TGCGCCAGCAGCCTTAGACAGGGGGCCTCCTACAATGAGCAGTTCTTC,CASSLRQGASYNEQFF
NA,TRBJ2-3,TRBV12-3/TRBV12-4,NA,TGTGCCACCCGGGGAGGCAGCGCGACCACAGATACGCAGTATTTT,CATRGGSATTDTQYF
TRBD2,TRBJ2-2,TRBV7-6,few,TGTGCCAGCAGCTTATCAAGCGGGAGGTACACCGGGGAGCTGTTTTTT,CASSLSSGRYTGELFF
TRBD1,TRBJ2-6,TRBV6-4,NA,TGTGCCAGCAGCATTTCCTCAGGGGGCTCTGGGGCCAACGTCCCGACTTTC,CASSISSGGSGANVPTF
NA,TRBJ2-1,TRBV10-3,NA,TGTGCCATCAGTGCCCGTACATCCAGTGGGTATGAGCAGTTCTTC,CAISARTSSGYEQFF
NA,TRBJ2-2,TRBV10-3,NA,TGTGCCTCACTCGGGGGGCGCGGAGCCGGGGAGCTGTTTTTT,CASLGGRGAGELFF
NA,TRBJ2-5,TRBV5-1,few,TGCGCCAGCAGTATGTCGGGGGAATATGGGGAGACCCAGTACTTC,CASSMSGEYGETQYF
NA,TRBJ1-2,TRBV12-3/TRBV12-4,few,TGTGCCAGCAGTTTTAAGGAACTACTTGGGGGCGGCTATGGCTACACCTTC,CASSFKELLGGGYGYTF
TRBD1,TRBJ2-3,TRBV6-5,NA,TGTGCCACTAACAGGGGTTCAGATACGCAGTATTTT,CATNRGSDTQYF
TRBD2,TRBJ2-1,TRBV12-3/TRBV12-4,NA,TGTGCCAGCAGTTTAAGACTAGCGGGGGTTTACAATGAGCAGTTCTTC,CASSLRLAGVYNEQFF
TRBD1,TRBJ1-4,TRBV11-2,few,TGTGCCAGCAGAAGGGGGCGCGGGAAAACTAATGAAAAACTGTTTTTT,CASRRGRGKTNEKLFF
TRBD2,TRBJ2-3,TRBV29-1,NA,TGCAGCGTGGGCGGGGGGATGGGAGGCACAGATACGCAGTATTTT,CSVGGGMGGTDTQYF
NA,TRBJ2-7,TRBV27,NA,TGTGCCAGCAGTTGGGGAGGTAATACTTACGAGCAGTACTTC,CASSWGGNTYEQYF
TRBD1,TRBJ2-2,TRBV27,NA,TGTGCCAGCAGCGGGGACAGGCCAAACACCGGGGAGCTGTTTTTT,CASSGDRPNTGELFF
TRBD1,TRBJ1-2,TRBV3-1,NA,TGTGCCAGCAGCCAAGGACAGGGGACCTACACCTTC,CASSQGQGTYTF
NA,TRBJ2-4,TRBV6-6,NA,TGTGCCAGCTCCCCGGGAGCGGTAAAAAACATTCAGTACTTC,CASSPGAVKNIQYF
TRBD2,TRBJ2-5,TRBV6-6,NA,TGTGCCAGCAGCACGGGGGGAAAAGAGACCCAGTACTTC,CASSTGGKETQYF
NA,TRBJ2-5,TRBV20-1,few,TGCAGTGCTGCTCTCCGGGACTACCAAGAGACCCAGTACTTC,CSAALRDYQETQYF
TRBD2,TRBJ2-2,TRBV4-2,NA,TGTGCCAGCAGCCAAGACAAGTGGCCGCTAGCGGGGGCCGGGGAGCTGTTTTTT,CASSQDKWPLAGAGELFF
NA,TRBJ2-5,TRBV7-2,NA,TGTGCCAGCAGCCCTCCTAAGGGGACCCAGTACTTC,CASSPPKGTQYF
NA,TRBJ2-2,TRBV25-1,NA,TGTGCCAGCAGTGAAAGGGGGGGAGCGAACACCGGGGAGCTGTTTTTT,CASSERGGANTGELFF
NA,TRBJ2-3,TRBV18,NA,TGTGCCAGCTCACGGCAGGGTTCCACAGATACGCAGTATTTT,CASSRQGSTDTQYF
NA,TRBJ1-4,TRBV27,NA,TGTGCCAGCAGGGGGCTAACTAATGAAAAACTGTTTTTT,CASRGLTNEKLFF
TRBD2,TRBJ2-7,TRBV20-1,NA,TGCAGTGCTAGAGATCCAAGCGGGAGCGTCTACGAGCAGTACTTC,CSARDPSGSVYEQYF
NA,TRBJ2-3,TRBV19,NA,TGTGCCAGTAGTATTGGAGTCACAGATACGCAGTATTTT,CASSIGVTDTQYF